This T cell receptor beta chain was recovered during a study of regulatory T cells in long-lasting Graves disease. Notes on the study in general: Newly diagnosed Graves' patients exceeded persistent ones in TCR diversity.

Trimming pared 5 bases from V and 2 bases from J, leaving 16 bases between. The CDR3 is 16 residues long. The germline V gene has CDR1 SGHTA and CDR2 FQGNSA. Concerning this clonotype: The antigen is unknown. A single base separates this from a much larger clone, so it may be a read error.

iRepertoire HTBI primers and Arm-PCR of CDR3 regions built TCR beta libraries. TCRdb called the multiplex PCR reads again in MiXCR, with one record for every CDR3 protein. The sample yields about 560,000 distinct CDR3 sequences, roughly 16% seen once. This sample's time point: newly diagnosed GD, antithyroid drugs for less than 3 months. PBMC-extracted RNA yielded the TCR library. The sample was also linked to a second study, of T cells in Graves' hyperthyroidism and ophthalmopathy.

Material: peripheral blood mononuclear cells (PBMCs), obtained at new diagnosis, from a patient treated with antithyroid drugs. The sequence was collected from a man aged 18 to 29 with Graves disease. The rearrangement links TRBV7-2 to TRBJ2-1, with TRBD2 as a possible D gene (6 bases). The CDR3 DNA is TGTGCCAGCAGCCTGAACCCCGGGAGTCCCTACAATGAGCAGTTCTTC. Protein product: CASSLNPGSPYNEQFF.